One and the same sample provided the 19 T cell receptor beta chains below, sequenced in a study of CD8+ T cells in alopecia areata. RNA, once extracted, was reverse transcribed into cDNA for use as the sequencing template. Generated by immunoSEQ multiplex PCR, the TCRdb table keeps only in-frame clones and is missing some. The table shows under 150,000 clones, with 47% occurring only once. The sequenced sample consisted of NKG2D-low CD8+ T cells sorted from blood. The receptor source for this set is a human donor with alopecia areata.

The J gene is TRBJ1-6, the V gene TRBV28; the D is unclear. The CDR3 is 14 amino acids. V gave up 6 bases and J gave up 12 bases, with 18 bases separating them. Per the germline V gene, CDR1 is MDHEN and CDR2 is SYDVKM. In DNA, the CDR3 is TGTGCCAGCAGCTCCCGACGGGCCGTAGAACCCCTCCACTTT. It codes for CASSSRRAVEPLHF.

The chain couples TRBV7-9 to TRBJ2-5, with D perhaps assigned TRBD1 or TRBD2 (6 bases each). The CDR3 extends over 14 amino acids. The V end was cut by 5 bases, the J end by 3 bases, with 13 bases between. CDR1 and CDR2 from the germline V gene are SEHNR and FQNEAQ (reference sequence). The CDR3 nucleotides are TGTGCCAGCAGCCGCCCGGGGGCTAAAGAGACCCAGTACTTC. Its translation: CASSRPGAKETQYF.

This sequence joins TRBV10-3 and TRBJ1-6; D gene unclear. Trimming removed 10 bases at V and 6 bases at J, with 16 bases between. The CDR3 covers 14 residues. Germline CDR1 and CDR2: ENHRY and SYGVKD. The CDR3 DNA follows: TGTGCCACAGAAAAGGGTATTAGTAATTCACCCCTCCACTTT. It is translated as CATEKGISNSPLHF.

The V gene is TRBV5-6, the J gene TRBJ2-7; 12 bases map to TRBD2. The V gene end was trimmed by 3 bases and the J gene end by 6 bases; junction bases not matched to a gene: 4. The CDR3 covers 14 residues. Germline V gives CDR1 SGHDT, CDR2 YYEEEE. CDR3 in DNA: TGTGCCAGCAGCTCTGGACTAGCGGGAATCGAGCAGTACTTC. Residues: CASSSGLAGIEQYF.

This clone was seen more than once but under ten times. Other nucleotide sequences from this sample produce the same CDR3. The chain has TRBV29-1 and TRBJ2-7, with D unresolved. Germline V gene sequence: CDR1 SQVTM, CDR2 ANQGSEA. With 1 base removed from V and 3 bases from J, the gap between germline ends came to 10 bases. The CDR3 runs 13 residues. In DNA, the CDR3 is TGCAGCGTTGAAGTCCCAGGAGACTACGAGCAGTACTTC. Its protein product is CSVEVPGDYEQYF.

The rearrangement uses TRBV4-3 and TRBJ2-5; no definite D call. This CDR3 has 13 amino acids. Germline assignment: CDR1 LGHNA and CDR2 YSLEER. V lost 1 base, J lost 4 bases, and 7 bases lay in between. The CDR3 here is CASSQVFGETQYF. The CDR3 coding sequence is TGCGCCAGCAGCCAAGTCTTCGGAGAGACCCAGTACTTC.

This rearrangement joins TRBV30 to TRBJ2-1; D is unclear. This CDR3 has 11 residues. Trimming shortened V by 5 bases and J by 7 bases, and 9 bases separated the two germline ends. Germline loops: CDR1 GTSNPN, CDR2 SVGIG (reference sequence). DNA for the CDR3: TGTGCCTGGGACAACGGAAATGAGCAGTTCTTC. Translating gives CAWDNGNEQFF.

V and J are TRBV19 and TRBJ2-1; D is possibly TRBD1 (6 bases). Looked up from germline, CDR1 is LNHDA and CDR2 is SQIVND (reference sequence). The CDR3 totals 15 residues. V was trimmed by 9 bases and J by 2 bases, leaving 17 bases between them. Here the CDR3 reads CASKQGAEAYNEQFF. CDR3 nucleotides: TGTGCCAGCAAACAGGGCGCGGAGGCCTACAATGAGCAGTTCTTC.

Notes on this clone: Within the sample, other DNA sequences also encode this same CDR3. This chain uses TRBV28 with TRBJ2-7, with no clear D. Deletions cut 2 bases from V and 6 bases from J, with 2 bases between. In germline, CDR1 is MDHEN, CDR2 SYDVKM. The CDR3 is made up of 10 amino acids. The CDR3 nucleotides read TGTGCCAGCAGTTTAGGCGAGCAGTACTTC. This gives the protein CASSLGEQYF.

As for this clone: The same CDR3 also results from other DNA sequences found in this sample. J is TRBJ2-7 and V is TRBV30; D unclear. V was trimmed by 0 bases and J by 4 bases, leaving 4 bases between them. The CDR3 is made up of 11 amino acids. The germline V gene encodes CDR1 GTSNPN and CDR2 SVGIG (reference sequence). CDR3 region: CAWSVGYEQYF. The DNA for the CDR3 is TGTGCCTGGAGTGTAGGTTACGAGCAGTACTTC.

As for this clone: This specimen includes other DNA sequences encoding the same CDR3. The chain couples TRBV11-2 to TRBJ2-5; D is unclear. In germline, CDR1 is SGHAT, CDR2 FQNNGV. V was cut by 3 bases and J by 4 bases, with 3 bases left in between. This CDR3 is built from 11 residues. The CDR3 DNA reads TGTGCCAGCAGCTTGGGAGAGACCCAGTACTTC. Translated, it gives CASSLGETQYF.

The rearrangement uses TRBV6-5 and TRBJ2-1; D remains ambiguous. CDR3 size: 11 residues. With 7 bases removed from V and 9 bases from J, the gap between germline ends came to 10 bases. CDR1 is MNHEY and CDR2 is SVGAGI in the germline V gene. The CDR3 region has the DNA TGTGCCAGCACCTCCGAGCTTGAGCAGTTCTTC. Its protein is CASTSELEQFF.

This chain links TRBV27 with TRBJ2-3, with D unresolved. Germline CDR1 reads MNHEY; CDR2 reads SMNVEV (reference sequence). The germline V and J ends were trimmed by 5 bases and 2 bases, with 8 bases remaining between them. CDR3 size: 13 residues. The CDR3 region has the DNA TGTGCCAGCAGTGTAGACACCACAGATACGCAGTATTTT. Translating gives CASSVDTTDTQYF.

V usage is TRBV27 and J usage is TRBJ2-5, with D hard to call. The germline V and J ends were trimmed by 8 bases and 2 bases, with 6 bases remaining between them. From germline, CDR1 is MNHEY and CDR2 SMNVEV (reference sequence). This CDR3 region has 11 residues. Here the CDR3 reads CASGPQETQYF. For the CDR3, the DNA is TGTGCCAGCGGGCCTCAAGAGACCCAGTACTTC.

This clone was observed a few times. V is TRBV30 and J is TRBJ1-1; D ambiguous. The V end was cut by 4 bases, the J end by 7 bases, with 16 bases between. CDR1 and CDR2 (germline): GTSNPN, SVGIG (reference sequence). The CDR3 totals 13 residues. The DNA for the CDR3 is TGTGCCTGGACCCCCCGTGGTTACTTTGAAGCTTTCTTT. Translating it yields CAWTPRGYFEAFF.

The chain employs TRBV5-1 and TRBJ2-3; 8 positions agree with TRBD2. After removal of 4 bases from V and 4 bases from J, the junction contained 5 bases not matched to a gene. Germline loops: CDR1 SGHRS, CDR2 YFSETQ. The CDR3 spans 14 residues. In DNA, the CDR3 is TGCGCCAGCAGCCTGGAGCGGGAGCCAGATACGCAGTATTTT. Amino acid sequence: CASSLEREPDTQYF.

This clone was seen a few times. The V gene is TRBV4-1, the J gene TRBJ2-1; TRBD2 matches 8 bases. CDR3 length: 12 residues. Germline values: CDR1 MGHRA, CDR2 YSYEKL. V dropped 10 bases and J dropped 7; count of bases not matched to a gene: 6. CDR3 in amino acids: CATGGRWNEQFF. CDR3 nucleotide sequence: TGCGCCACGGGGGGGAGGTGGAATGAGCAGTTCTTC.

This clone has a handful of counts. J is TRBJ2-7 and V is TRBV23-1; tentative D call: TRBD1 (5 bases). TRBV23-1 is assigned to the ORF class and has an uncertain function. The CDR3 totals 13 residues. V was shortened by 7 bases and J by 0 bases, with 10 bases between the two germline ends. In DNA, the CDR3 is TGCGCCAGCAACCCCGACAGCTCCTACGAGCAGTACTTC. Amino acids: CASNPDSSYEQYF.

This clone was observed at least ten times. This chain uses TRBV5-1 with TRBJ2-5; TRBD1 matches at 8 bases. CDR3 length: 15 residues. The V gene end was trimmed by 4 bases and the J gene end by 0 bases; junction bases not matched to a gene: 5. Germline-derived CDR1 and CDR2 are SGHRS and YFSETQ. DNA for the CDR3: TGCGCCAGCAGCGGGGGACAGGTGTACCAAGAGACCCAGTACTTC. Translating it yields CASSGGQVYQETQYF.